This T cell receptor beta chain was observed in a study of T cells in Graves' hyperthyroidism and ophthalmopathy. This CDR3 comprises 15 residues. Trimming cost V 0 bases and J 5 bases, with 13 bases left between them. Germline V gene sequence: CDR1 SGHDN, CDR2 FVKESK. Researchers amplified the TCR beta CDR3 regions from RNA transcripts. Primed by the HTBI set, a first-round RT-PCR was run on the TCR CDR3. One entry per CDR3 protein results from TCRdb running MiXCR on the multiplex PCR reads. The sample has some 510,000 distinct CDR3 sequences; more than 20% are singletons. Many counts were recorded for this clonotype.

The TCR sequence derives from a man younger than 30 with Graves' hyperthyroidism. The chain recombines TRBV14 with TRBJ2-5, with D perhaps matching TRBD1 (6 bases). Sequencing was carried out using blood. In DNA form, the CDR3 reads TGTGCCAGCAGCCAAGACAGGGGAGAATGGGAGACCCAGTACTTC. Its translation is CASSQDRGEWETQYF.